The 4 T cell receptor beta chains below were found in one sample sequenced in a study of CD8 T cells in Susac syndrome. Random hexamers served to reverse transcribe roughly 0.45 to 1 ug RNA. MiXCR was run by TCRdb on the immunoSEQ multiplex PCR reads, yielding one entry per CDR3 protein. Altogether about 300,000 distinct CDR3 sequences are present, 75% to 85% being singletons, with the ten largest covering 0.2% to 0.25%. The sample was CD8+ T cells from PBMCs. The source of these receptors is a human donor with multiple sclerosis.

The chain is built from TRBV5-4 and TRBJ2-7; TRBD1 agrees at 7 bases. This CDR3 spans 14 amino acids. V lost 3 bases to trimming and J lost 3 bases; unmatched junction nucleotides: 6. Germline lookup yields CDR1 SGHNT and CDR2 YYREEE (reference sequence). The CDR3 protein is CASSSGTADYEQYF. CDR3 in DNA: TGTGCCAGCAGCTCGGGGACAGCCGACTACGAGCAGTACTTC.

The genes are TRBV24-1 and TRBJ2-3; D unclear. The CDR3 is made up of 16 amino acids. Trimming removed 0 bases at V and 3 bases at J, with 12 bases between. In germline, CDR1 is KGHDR, CDR2 SFDVKD. The CDR3 protein is CATSDLMDGVTDTQYF. The CDR3 bases are TGTGCCACCAGTGATTTGATGGACGGTGTAACAGATACGCAGTATTTT.

This clonotype was detected only once. The genes are TRBV27 and TRBJ2-2; no definite D call. Looked up from germline, CDR1 is MNHEY and CDR2 is SMNVEV (reference sequence). The CDR3 runs 14 residues. Trimming left V 4 bases short and J 4 bases short, with 10 bases between. CDR3 nucleotides: TGTGCCAGCAGTTCCCTCCTATCCACCGGGGAGCTGTTTTTT. It is translated as CASSSLLSTGELFF.

V usage is TRBV12-3 or TRBV12-4 and J usage is TRBJ2-1; D unresolved. The CDR3 extends over 16 amino acids. Trimming removed 7 bases from V and 0 bases from J, with 16 bases in between. The CDR3 loop is CASTVYLASSYNEQFF. In DNA form, the CDR3 reads TGTGCCAGCACCGTATACTTGGCCAGCTCCTACAATGAGCAGTTCTTC.